The 24 T cell receptor beta chains in this list originate from one sample, sequenced in a study of shared clonotypes between healthy human individuals. The table came from immunoSEQ multiplex PCR; TCRdb's copy has only in-frame clones and leaves some out. The repertoire consists of around 1.1 million clones, with 70% to 85% occurring once and the leading ten covering 0.89%. Sequences were obtained from memory CD4+ T cells from PBMCs. Subset denoted: CD45RA-negative fraction. These receptors were taken from a young man in good health. Some clones in this sample may be carry-over from other donors' samples.

As regards this clone: This specimen includes other DNA sequences encoding the same CDR3. This chain uses TRBV7-2 with TRBJ1-1; a possible D gene is TRBD1 (5 bases). The V gene's germline CDR1 is SGHTA and CDR2 FQGNSA. The CDR3 is made up of 14 amino acids. Trimming removed 6 bases at V and 1 base at J, with 12 bases between. The CDR3 loop reads CASSPGTANTEAFF. CDR3 DNA: TGTGCCAGCAGTCCCGGGACGGCGAACACTGAAGCTTTCTTT.

The CDR3 bases are TGTGCCAGCAGCTTAGACCGGGCCGTCCATGAGCAGTTCTTC. Protein: CASSLDRAVHEQFF. The rearrangement links TRBV7-9 to TRBJ2-1; no definite D call. The CDR3 runs 14 residues. The V end lost 1 base, the J end lost 8 bases, and 12 bases lay between the germline ends. Germline V gives CDR1 SEHNR, CDR2 FQNEAQ (reference sequence).

This clone was counted only a few times. With a much larger clone just one base away, this may be a read error. The rearrangement links TRBV2 to TRBJ2-7; the D is unclear. V was trimmed by 5 bases and J by 5 bases, leaving 4 bases between them. Germline CDR1 and CDR2: SNHLY and FYNNEI. The CDR3 has 10 residues. The CDR3 is CASSLHEQYF. CDR3 bases: TGTGCCAGCAGTCTCCACGAGCAGTACTTC.

The chain joins TRBV7-2 to TRBJ2-1; no clear D. CDR1 and CDR2 (germline): SGHTA, FQGNSA. The CDR3 contains 16 residues. V gave up 6 bases and J gave up 4 bases, with 19 bases separating them. The CDR3 bases are TGTGCCAGCAGTTTCGAAAGCGCGCGCCATTACAATGAGCAGTTCTTC. Translated: CASSFESARHYNEQFF.

This chain uses TRBV5-1 with TRBJ1-3, with a possible D match to TRBD1 (6 bases). The CDR3 length is 15 residues. The V gene's germline CDR1 is SGHRS and CDR2 YFSETQ. With 1 base removed from V and 3 bases from J, the gap between germline ends came to 11 bases. This CDR3 reads CASSLSGGDGNTIYF. The CDR3, as DNA: TGCGCCAGCAGCTTGTCTGGGGGCGATGGAAACACCATATATTTT.

The chain joins TRBV5-4 to TRBJ2-3, with TRBD2 matching over 10 bases. With V trimmed by 2 bases and J by 5 bases, 5 bases remained unmatched. Germline-derived CDR1 and CDR2 are SGHNT and YYREEE (reference sequence). This CDR3 has 15 amino acids. CDR3 residues: CASSFSGRRGDTQYF. CDR3 in DNA: TGTGCCAGCAGCTTTAGCGGGAGGAGGGGAGATACGCAGTATTTT.

This sequence joins TRBV7-3 and TRBJ2-1; the D is unclear. The CDR3 runs to 15 residues. Germline CDR1 SGHTA, CDR2 FQGTGA. Trimming took 5 bases from V and 3 from J, leaving 14 bases between them. In nucleotides, the CDR3 is TGTGCCAGCAGCCCAGGACGGAGCGACTACAATGAGCAGTTCTTC. Protein: CASSPGRSDYNEQFF.

The rearrangement links TRBV28 to TRBJ1-2; 7 bases are a match to TRBD1. The J segment lost 0 bases and the V segment lost 11 bases, leaving 6 bases of the junction unmatched. CDR3 size: 13 residues. Per germline, CDR1 MDHEN and CDR2 SYDVKM. The CDR3 region is CAGQDRTNYGYTF. The CDR3 DNA follows: TGTGCCGGACAGGACAGGACTAACTATGGCTACACCTTC.

This chain uses TRBV5-1 with TRBJ2-7; maybe TRBD2 (8 bases). The CDR3 has 13 residues. The V gene's germline CDR1 is SGHRS and CDR2 YFSETQ. Trimming left V 0 bases short and J 7 bases short, with 11 bases between. This CDR3 reads CASSLVAGQEQYF. DNA of the CDR3: TGCGCCAGCAGCTTGGTAGCGGGACAGGAGCAGTACTTC.

The J gene is TRBJ2-5, the V gene TRBV27; 11 bases fit TRBD2. The germline gives CDR1 MNHEY, CDR2 SMNVEV (reference sequence). There are 15 residues in the CDR3. The trim removed 3 bases at V and 4 bases at J, leaving 4 bases unmatched. For the CDR3, the DNA is TGTGCCAGCAGTTTTAGCGGGAGGGCCGGAGAGACCCAGTACTTC. Amino acids: CASSFSGRAGETQYF.

V is TRBV19 and J is TRBJ1-1; 8 positions agree with TRBD1. The CDR3 totals 13 residues. The V and J ends lost 6 bases and 5 bases, in that order; junction bases with no gene match: 5. CDR1 LNHDA and CDR2 SQIVND come from the germline V gene (reference sequence). CDR3 amino acids: CASRADRETEAFF. The CDR3 DNA reads TGTGCCAGTAGAGCGGACAGGGAAACTGAAGCTTTCTTT.

This rearrangement joins TRBV7-8 to TRBJ2-7, with D possibly TRBD2 on 6 matching bases. The CDR3 covers 14 residues. Germline assignment: CDR1 SGHVS and CDR2 FQNEAQ. V lost 3 bases and J 7 bases, leaving 16 bases between the germline ends. CDR3 in DNA: TGTGCCAGCAGCTTTCCTGTGGGAGGAGGGGAGCAGTACTTC. This translates into CASSFPVGGGEQYF.

The chain uses TRBV27 and TRBJ2-6; 7 bases line up with TRBD1. Germline CDR1 is MNHEY and CDR2 is SMNVEV (reference sequence). V dropped 2 bases and J dropped 1; count of bases not matched to a gene: 8. This CDR3 contains 18 residues. CDR3 in DNA: TGTGCCAGCAGTTTACTCGGGACAGTGAATTCTGGGGCCAACGTCCTGACTTTC. This gives the protein CASSLLGTVNSGANVLTF.

The chain carries TRBV7-3 and TRBJ2-2, with 11 nucleotides matching TRBD2. V lost 5 bases and J lost 4; bases outside the gene matches: 9. Germline V CDR1 and CDR2: SGHTA, FQGTGA. The CDR3 contains 17 residues. CDR3 sequence (DNA): TGTGCCAGCAGCCCCAGAGGCGGGACTAGCGGCACCGGGGAGCTGTTTTTT. Translated, it gives CASSPRGGTSGTGELFF.

This chain connects TRBV5-1 to TRBJ2-6, with a weak D call TRBD1 (5 bases). The CDR3 loop spans 15 amino acids. CDR1 and CDR2 from the germline V gene are SGHRS and YFSETQ. The V gene lost 6 bases and the J gene lost 2 bases, with 12 bases spanning the gap. The CDR3 DNA reads as TGCGCCAGCATATCCGGCAGGGCTGGGGCCAACGTCCTGACTTTC. Its translation: CASISGRAGANVLTF.

The V gene is TRBV18, the J gene TRBJ2-7; tentative D call: TRBD1 (8 bases). The CDR3 is 15 residues long. Germline V gene lookup returns CDR1 KGHSH and CDR2 LQKENI. V dropped 2 bases and J dropped 3 bases, with 14 bases sitting between them. The CDR3 spells CASSPGGGQVYEQYF. CDR3 sequence (DNA): TGTGCCAGCTCACCAGGGGGGGGACAGGTCTACGAGCAGTACTTC. The variable domain in full, completed from reference TRBV18 and TRBJ2-7, reads NAGVMQNPRHLVRRRGQEARLRCSPMKGHSHVYWYRQLPEEGLKFMVYLQKENIIDESGMPKERFSAEFPKEGPSILRIQQVVRGDSAAYFCASSPGGGQVYEQYFGPGTRLTVT.

On this clone itself: Other DNA sequences in this sample translate to the same CDR3. The chain has TRBV18 and TRBJ2-5; D is uncertain. Per the germline V gene, CDR1 is KGHSH and CDR2 is LQKENI. The CDR3 contains 14 residues. V dropped 0 bases and J dropped 1 base, with 6 bases sitting between them. The CDR3 nucleotides are TGTGCCAGCTCACCACCGAACGGCCAAGAGACCCAGTACTTC. Amino acids: CASSPPNGQETQYF.

As DNA, the CDR3 is TGTGCCAGCAGCGCGAGTTCTGTCAATGAGCAGTTCTTC. Protein sequence: CASSASSVNEQFF. This sequence joins TRBV7-3 and TRBJ2-1; D remains unclear. This CDR3 contains 13 residues. V was trimmed by 5 bases and J by 6 bases, leaving 11 bases between them. CDR1 is SGHTA, CDR2 FQGTGA, per germline.

V gene TRBV28 combines with J gene TRBJ2-4; possibly TRBD2 for D (5 bases). There are 16 residues in the CDR3. Germline loops: CDR1 MDHEN, CDR2 SYDVKM. V was pared by 6 bases and J by 0 bases, with 15 bases between. In DNA, the CDR3 is TGTGCCAGCAGCAAAGGAGGAAATTTAGCCAAAAACATTCAGTACTTC. Protein product: CASSKGGNLAKNIQYF.

The J gene is TRBJ2-7, the V gene TRBV5-1; perhaps TRBD1 as D (6 bases). CDR1 and CDR2 from the germline V gene are SGHRS and YFSETQ. V dropped 4 bases and J dropped 7 bases, with 15 bases sitting between them. The CDR3 runs to 13 residues. DNA for the CDR3: TGCGCCAGCAGCGAGCAACAGGGTGGGGAGCAGTACTTC. It yields the protein CASSEQQGGEQYF.

The genes are TRBV6-1 and TRBJ1-5; D possibly corresponds to TRBD1 (6 bases). The germline V gene encodes CDR1 MNHNS and CDR2 SASEGT. The CDR3 consists of 13 residues. The ends were cut back, 7 bases at V and 3 bases at J, with 10 bases in the middle. In DNA form, the CDR3 reads TGTGCCAGCATGACAGGTTACAATCAGCCCCAGCATTTT. It specifies CASMTGYNQPQHF.

This clone has only a few counts. CDR3: CASSPLRPSGGDEQYF. The CDR3 bases are TGTGCCAGCAGCCCACTTCGGCCAAGCGGGGGGGACGAGCAGTACTTC. The chain joins TRBV7-9 to TRBJ2-7; TRBD2 agrees at 10 bases. The CDR3 runs to 16 residues. Trimming took 5 bases from V and 5 from J; bases not matched to a gene: 12. Germline lookup yields CDR1 SEHNR and CDR2 FQNEAQ (reference sequence).

The genes are TRBV9 and TRBJ1-3, with 12 bases that match TRBD1. Trimming cost V 0 bases and J 5 bases; bases outside gene matches: 3. Per the germline V gene, CDR1 is SGDLS and CDR2 is YYNGEE. CDR3 size: 16 residues. Here the CDR3 DNA reads TGTGCCAGCAGCGTAGATGGGACAGGGGGCCGAAACACCATATATTTT. Amino acids: CASSVDGTGGRNTIYF.

V is TRBV28 and J is TRBJ1-2; 7 bases fit TRBD1. Germline V CDR1 and CDR2: MDHEN, SYDVKM. The CDR3 totals 15 residues. The trim removed 3 bases at V and 2 bases at J, leaving 6 bases unmatched. The CDR3 loop is CASSFSTGRNYGYTF. Written as DNA, the CDR3 is TGTGCCAGCAGTTTCTCGACAGGGCGGAACTATGGCTACACCTTC.